Presented here are 28 T cell receptor beta chains from one specimen sequenced in a study of Tregs in tolerant kidney transplant recipients. Mixed chimerism was transient after nonmyeloablative marrow transplants from related graft donors. The repertoire was sequenced with immunoSEQ multiplex PCR; TCRdb's copy has only in-frame clones and lacks some. This sample carries tens of thousands of clones, with 1.8% going to the ten biggest clones. The specimen was CD4+ T cells from blood (PBMCs), collected 24 months after the transplant. The source is a human patient who received a combined kidney and bone marrow transplant. Part of the T cells may come from the graft donor.

As regards this clone: Read sequence stops 3 residues before the CDR3 end, and the germline J gene provides the missing end. This chain connects TRBV5-1 to TRBJ2-2, with TRBD1 matching over 8 bases. Germline CDR1 and CDR2: SGHRS and YFSETQ. This CDR3 is 15 amino acids long. With 4 bases clipped from V and 3 bases from J, the junction kept 5 bases outside the gene matches. CDR3 residues: CASSRTGTDTGELFF. The sequenced part of the CDR3 DNA is TGCGCCAGCAGCCGGACAGGGACGGACACCGGGGAG.

Comments on this clone: The CDR3 end falls 3 residues outside the read, so it is completed with the germline J gene. This chain joins TRBV30 and TRBJ1-5; D is possibly TRBD1 (6 bases). This CDR3 comprises 15 residues. The ends were cut back, 6 bases at V and 3 bases at J, with 18 bases in the middle. The V gene's germline CDR1 is GTSNPN and CDR2 SVGIG (reference sequence). CDR3 loop: CACTFGGGNNQPQHF. CDR3 DNA (partial): TGTGCCTGCACTTTCGGAGGGGGTAACAATCAGCCC. Combining the CDR3 with reference TRBV30 and TRBJ1-5 gives the whole variable domain SQTIHQWPATLVQPVGSPLSLECTVEGTSNPNLYWYRQAAGRGLQLLFYSVGIGQISSEVPQNLSASRPQDRQFILSSKKLLLSDSGFYLCACTFGGGNNQPQHFGDGTRLSIL.

As regards this clone: The read falls 3 residues short of the CDR3 end, and the missing part is taken from the germline J gene. The genes are TRBV19 and TRBJ1-1, with 8 nucleotides matching TRBD1. The CDR3 covers 13 residues. Germline V CDR1 and CDR2: LNHDA, SQIVND (reference sequence). With 3 bases clipped from V and 5 bases from J, the junction kept 2 bases outside the gene matches. This chain's CDR3 is CASSINRGTEAFF. Incomplete CDR3 DNA: TGTGCCAGTAGTATTAACAGGGGGACTGAA.

The CDR3 loop is CASSDPGWYTDTQYF. The sequenced part of the CDR3 DNA is TGTGCCAGCAGTGACCCCGGGTGGTACACAGATACG. The chain has TRBV2 and TRBJ2-3; no firm D call. From the germline J gene comes the end of the CDR3, since the read stops 3 residues before it. The V gene's germline CDR1 is SNHLY and CDR2 FYNNEI. This CDR3 spans 15 amino acids. Trimming took off 3 bases at V and 2 bases at J, with 12 bases between the two ends.

Regarding this clone: The read gets to within 3 residues of the CDR3 end, and the germline J gene fills in the rest. V usage is TRBV11-1 and J usage is TRBJ2-5; 10 positions agree with TRBD2. V shed 5 bases and J 4 bases; nucleotides not matched to a gene: 7. This CDR3 contains 15 residues. Germline V lookup: CDR1 SGHAT, CDR2 FQDESV (reference sequence). CDR3: CASSRGTSDSETQYF. The CDR3 DNA, read in part, is TGTGCCAGCAGCCGCGGGACTAGCGATTCAGAGACC.

Regarding this clone: The DNA ends 3 residues before the CDR3 does, and the rest of the CDR3 is filled in from the germline J gene. The chain couples TRBV20-1 to TRBJ2-1, with TRBD2 matching 8 bases. Germline CDR1 and CDR2: DFQATT and SNEGSKA (reference sequence). With 5 bases clipped from V and 0 bases from J, the junction kept 3 bases outside the gene matches. The CDR3 runs to 14 residues. The CDR3: CSALSGSSYNEQFF. The CDR3 DNA, read in part, is TGCAGTGCTCTGAGCGGGAGCTCCTACAATGAG.

The CDR3 spells CASSTQGNTEAFF. The CDR3 DNA, read in part, is TGTGCCAGCAGCACACAGGGGAACACTGAA. The J gene is TRBJ1-1, the V gene TRBV7-2; tentatively, D is TRBD1 (6 bases). The read terminates 3 residues before the CDR3 end, so the remaining end is supplied by the germline J gene. The V end lost 5 bases, the J end lost 1 base, and 8 bases lay between the germline ends. The CDR3 has 13 amino acids. Germline-derived CDR1 and CDR2 are SGHTA and FQGNSA.

Comments on this clone: The read ends 3 residues early relative to the CDR3; the germline J gene fills the gap. The genes are TRBV7-7 and TRBJ2-2, with TRBD2 identical over 8 bases. The germline V gene has CDR1 SSHAT and CDR2 FNYEAQ (reference sequence). Trimming removed 5 bases from V and 5 bases from J; junction bases left unmatched: 13. The CDR3 has 17 residues. Partial CDR3 DNA: TGTGCCAGCAGCGCAGGCGGTCTTGCGGGAGGTACCGGGGAG. Its translation: CASSAGGLAGGTGE. The full CDR3 sequence reads CASSAGGLAGGTGELFF.

Note on this clone: The read ends 3 residues early relative to the CDR3; the germline J gene fills the gap. The chain combines TRBV5-1 with TRBJ2-2; 12 bases are a match to TRBD2. The CDR3 loop spans 18 amino acids. CDR1 is SGHRS, CDR2 YFSETQ, per germline. The V gene end was trimmed by 4 bases and the J gene end by 4 bases; junction bases not matched to a gene: 11. Partial CDR3 DNA: TGCGCCAGCAGCCAGGAAATGGGACTAGCGGGCGCCACCGGGGAG. Amino acids: CASSQEMGLAGATGE. The entire CDR3 protein reads CASSQEMGLAGATGELFF.

Turning to this clone: The read ends 3 residues early relative to the CDR3; the germline J gene fills the gap. The chain recombines TRBV4-2 with TRBJ1-2, with a tentative D call TRBD1 (5 bases). CDR3 length equals 13 residues. Germline V gene lookup returns CDR1 LGHNA and CDR2 YNFKEQ. V was shortened by 0 bases and J by 7 bases, with 9 bases between the two germline ends. This CDR3 is CASSQDGQGGYTF. Partial CDR3 DNA: TGTGCCAGCAGCCAAGATGGGCAGGGTGGC.

In regard to this clone: The read falls 3 residues short of the CDR3 end, and the missing part is taken from the germline J gene. The chain has TRBV30 and TRBJ1-6, with 9 positions matching TRBD1. Germline V gives CDR1 GTSNPN, CDR2 SVGIG (reference sequence). This CDR3 is 16 amino acids long. After removal of 2 bases from V and 4 bases from J, the junction contained 6 bases not matched to a gene. The CDR3 sequence: CAWSSTQGAYNSPLHF. The covered CDR3 bases are TGTGCCTGGAGTTCCACACAGGGGGCTTATAATTCACCC. The full variable domain, in which reference TRBV30 and TRBJ1-6 provide the parts outside the CDR3, is SQTIHQWPATLVQPVGSPLSLECTVEGTSNPNLYWYRQAAGRGLQLLFYSVGIGQISSEVPQNLSASRPQDRQFILSSKKLLLSDSGFYLCAWSSTQGAYNSPLHFGNGTRLTVT.

Points on this clone: The CDR3 goes on 3 residues after the read ends, and that part is filled in from the germline J gene. This chain links TRBV20-1 with TRBJ2-5, with TRBD2 matching 8 bases. Germline values: CDR1 DFQATT, CDR2 SNEGSKA (reference sequence). V lost 5 bases to trimming and J lost 5 bases; unmatched junction nucleotides: 7. CDR3 size: 13 residues. The CDR3 sequence is CSAFRTSLETQYF. CDR3 DNA, as far as it was read: TGCAGTGCTTTCCGGACTAGCCTGGAGACC.

About this clone itself: The read comes to an end 3 residues before the CDR3 does, leaving the germline J gene to fill in the end. V gene TRBV5-6 combines with J gene TRBJ1-1; D uncertain. Trimming stripped 0 bases from V and 5 bases from J, with 14 bases between. The germline V gene has CDR1 SGHDT and CDR2 YYEEEE. CDR3 size: 15 residues. CDR3 amino acids: CASSLGPGSGTEAFF. CDR3 DNA, as far as it was read: TGTGCCAGCAGCTTGGGTCCAGGCAGTGGGACTGAA.

With regard to this clone: The read is 3 residues too short to cover the CDR3 end, so that end is filled in from the germline J gene. Other DNA variants within this sample encode the same CDR3. The chain has TRBV18 and TRBJ1-5; D is unresolved. Trimming removed 2 bases at V and 3 bases at J, with 11 bases between. The germline CDR1 and CDR2 sequences are KGHSH and LQKENI. This CDR3 contains 15 residues. The CDR3 sequence: CASSPSAGSNQPQHF. The part of the CDR3 DNA that was read is TGTGCCAGCTCACCATCTGCGGGATCCAATCAGCCC.

In the case of this clone: The read finishes 3 residues shy of the CDR3 end, and the germline J gene is used to complete it. The chain is built from TRBV5-4 and TRBJ1-6; 8 bases line up with TRBD1. The junction had 6 bases not matched to a gene; V was cut back by 4 bases and J by 6 bases. The CDR3 contains 15 residues. The germline CDR1 and CDR2 sequences are SGHNT and YYREEE (reference sequence). Here the CDR3 reads CASSLQGARNSPLHF. CDR3 DNA, as far as it was read: TGTGCCAGCAGCCTTCAGGGGGCTCGTAATTCACCC.

Comments on this clone: Sequencing ends 3 residues short of the CDR3 end; the germline J gene provides the rest. The genes are TRBV2 and TRBJ2-7; 7 positions agree with TRBD2. Per germline, CDR1 SNHLY and CDR2 FYNNEI. The CDR3 totals 16 residues. V lost 4 bases, J lost 3 bases, and 12 bases stayed unmatched. The sequenced CDR3 bases are TGTGCCAGCAGTGGGGGGATACTAGCGCCCCACTACGAG. This encodes CASSGGILAPHYE. The full CDR3 reads CASSGGILAPHYEQYF.

Notes on this clone: The read terminates 3 residues ahead of where the CDR3 ends, so the germline J gene completes it. The V and J genes are TRBV28 and TRBJ2-7, with unresolved D. The CDR3 totals 13 residues. V was trimmed by 6 bases and J by 2 bases, leaving 11 bases between them. Germline values: CDR1 MDHEN, CDR2 SYDVKM. CDR3 DNA (partial): TGTGCCAGCAGCTCCACTCCAACCTACGAG. As protein: CASSSTPTYE. The complete CDR3 sequence is CASSSTPTYEQYF.

CDR3 sequence: CATRPGDTDTQYF. The covered CDR3 bases are TGTGCCACCAGACCGGGGGACACAGATACG. The chain is built from TRBV24-1 and TRBJ2-3, with D perhaps TRBD2 (6 bases). The read gets to within 3 residues of the CDR3 end, and the germline J gene fills in the rest. The CDR3 length is 13 residues. The V and J ends lost 7 bases and 2 bases respectively, with 9 bases between them. From germline, CDR1 is KGHDR and CDR2 SFDVKD.

A remark on this clone: Read coverage stops 3 residues before the CDR3 terminus; the germline J gene supplies the remainder. The chain has TRBV5-6 and TRBJ2-3; D is perhaps TRBD2 (5 bases). The germline V gene encodes CDR1 SGHDT and CDR2 YYEEEE. There are 15 residues in the CDR3. The V end was cut by 1 base, the J end by 4 bases, with 13 bases between. The CDR3 sequence is CASSLRLPGSDTQYF. CDR3 DNA (partial): TGTGCCAGCAGCTTGCGCCTCCCGGGGTCAGATACG.

Of note for this clone: The read ends 3 residues before the CDR3 terminus; that terminus is restored from the germline J gene. The V gene is TRBV18, the J gene TRBJ2-7; 11 bases map to TRBD1. Germline lookup yields CDR1 KGHSH and CDR2 LQKENI. Losses at the gene ends were 6 bases for V and 3 bases for J; bases not matched to a gene: 1. CDR3 length: 13 amino acids. CDR3 DNA, as far as it was read: TGTGCCAGCTCCGGGACAGGGGGCTACGAG. Protein: CASSGTGGYE. The whole CDR3 protein is CASSGTGGYEQYF.

Of note for this clone: The read ends 3 residues shy of where the CDR3 ends; the end is completed using the germline J gene. This chain uses TRBV20-1 with TRBJ2-3, with D possibly matching TRBD1 (5 bases). This CDR3 spans 15 amino acids. V lost 1 base to trimming and J lost 4 bases, with 15 bases between them. CDR1 is DFQATT and CDR2 is SNEGSKA in the germline V gene (reference sequence). Partial CDR3 DNA: TGCAGTGCTAGAGTGTCGGCAGGGTGGTCAGATACG. Translation: CSARVSAGWSDT. The CDR3, in full, reads CSARVSAGWSDTQYF.

With regard to this clone: The observed sequence ends 3 residues before the CDR3 terminus, with the missing tail filled in from the germline J gene. V is TRBV2 and J is TRBJ1-1; the match to TRBD1 covers 8 bases. CDR1 SNHLY and CDR2 FYNNEI come from the germline V gene. The CDR3 length is 14 residues. The trim removed 3 bases at V and 4 bases at J, leaving 4 bases unmatched. The chain's CDR3 is CASSDQGASTEAFF. The part of the CDR3 DNA that was read is TGTGCCAGCAGTGATCAGGGGGCGAGCACTGAA. Full variable domain (outside the CDR3, taken from reference TRBV2 and TRBJ1-1): EPEVTQTPSHQVTQMGQEVILRCVPISNHLYFYWYRQILGQKVEFLVSFYNNEISEKSEIFDDQFSVERPDGSNFTLKIRSTKLEDSAMYFCASSDQGASTEAFFGQGTRLTVV.

About this clone: The read gets to within 3 residues of the CDR3 end, and the germline J gene fills in the rest. The V gene is TRBV29-1, the J gene TRBJ1-1, with D unresolved. Trimming took off 2 bases at V and 7 bases at J, with 14 bases between the two ends. The CDR3 is made up of 13 amino acids. The V gene's germline CDR1 is SQVTM and CDR2 ANQGSEA. This CDR3 is CSVELPAGLEAFF. The sequenced CDR3 bases are TGCAGCGTTGAACTTCCCGCGGGTCTTGAA. The entire variable domain, with the rest obtained from reference TRBV29-1 and TRBJ1-1, is as follows: SAVISQKPSRDICQRGTSLTIQCQVDSQVTMMFWYRQQPGQSLTLIATANQGSEATYESGFVIDKFPISRPNLTFSTLTVSNMSPEDSSIYLCSVELPAGLEAFFGQGTRLTVV.

A note on this clone: Read coverage stops 3 residues before the CDR3 terminus; the germline J gene supplies the remainder. V usage is TRBV14 and J usage is TRBJ2-7; unclear D gene. There are 14 residues in the CDR3. Germline V lookup: CDR1 SGHDN, CDR2 FVKESK. Trimming left V 0 bases short and J 4 bases short, with 10 bases between. The DNA read from the CDR3 is TGTGCCAGCAGCCAAGATACGCAGCGATACGAG. Translation: CASSQDTQRYE. The CDR3 in full is CASSQDTQRYEQYF.

In the case of this clone: The CDR3 is cut off 3 residues early in the read; its end comes from the germline J gene. This chain connects TRBV30 to TRBJ1-5, with 9 positions matching TRBD1. The CDR3 length is 15 residues. Trimming removed 2 bases from V and 6 bases from J; junction bases left unmatched: 8. Germline V gene lookup returns CDR1 GTSNPN and CDR2 SVGIG (reference sequence). The chain's CDR3 is CAWSIWTGEGQPQHF. Partial CDR3 DNA: TGTGCCTGGAGTATTTGGACAGGGGAGGGTCAGCCC.

Concerning this clone itself: The read terminates 3 residues ahead of where the CDR3 ends, so the germline J gene completes it. The chain links TRBV30 to TRBJ1-4; a weak D match, TRBD1 (6 bases). Germline V lookup: CDR1 GTSNPN, CDR2 SVGIG (reference sequence). Deletions cut 5 bases from V and 2 bases from J, with 15 bases between. The CDR3 covers 15 residues. The CDR3 region is CAWGWGGTTNEKLFF. CDR3 bases read: TGTGCCTGGGGGTGGGGGGGCACGACTAATGAAAAA.

Comment on this clone: Read sequence stops 3 residues before the CDR3 end, and the germline J gene provides the missing end. The chain combines TRBV6-2 or TRBV6-3 with TRBJ1-2, with 7 bases that match TRBD1. The trim removed 4 bases at V and 2 bases at J, leaving 10 bases unmatched. The CDR3 consists of 16 residues. Germline V lookup: CDR1 MNHEY, CDR2 SVGEGT. The CDR3: CASSSNPGQLNYGYTF. The sequenced CDR3 bases are TGTGCCAGCAGTTCCAATCCGGGACAGCTGAACTATGGC.

On this clone itself: The CDR3 is cut off 3 residues early in the read; its end comes from the germline J gene. The chain employs TRBV11-2 and TRBJ2-1, with D perhaps TRBD1 or TRBD2 (5 bases each). V lost 5 bases and J 7 bases, leaving 12 bases between the germline ends. Germline assignment: CDR1 SGHAT and CDR2 FQNNGV. This CDR3 comprises 13 residues. The CDR3 sequence: CASSLIEGNEQFF. The covered CDR3 bases are TGTGCCAGCAGCCTCATCGAGGGGAATGAG.